This passage covers 26 T cell receptor beta chains from one sample sequenced in a study of shared clonotypes between healthy human individuals. Using immunoSEQ multiplex PCR, the repertoire was profiled, and TCRdb retains in-frame clones only, with some absent. The data contain over a million clones, roughly 95% of them singletons. Sequencing was performed on naive CD4+ T cells sorted from blood. Subset given: CD45RA+ positively selected. These TCRs come from a man aged 25 to 40 in good health.

This chain's CDR3 is CASSVGRTGETQYF. CDR3 bases: TGTGCCAGCAGCGTAGGGCGGACTGGGGAGACCCAGTACTTC. The J gene is TRBJ2-5, the V gene TRBV9; possible D gene TRBD2, 5 bases. The CDR3 extends over 14 amino acids. Trimming pared 0 bases from V and 5 bases from J, leaving 11 bases between. Germline CDR1 and CDR2: SGDLS and YYNGEE.

The chain recombines TRBV9 with TRBJ1-3, with D perhaps TRBD1 (6 bases). Germline-derived CDR1 and CDR2 are SGDLS and YYNGEE. The CDR3 runs to 16 residues. V lost 4 bases to trimming and J lost 3 bases, with 17 bases between them. CDR3 sequence: CASSPHMRGDGNTIYF. The CDR3 DNA sequence: TGTGCCAGCAGCCCTCACATGAGGGGGGATGGAAACACCATATATTTT.

The CDR3 DNA sequence: TGTGCCAGCAGCGTAGAAGGGACTGCCTCCTACGAGCAGTACTTC. Its translation: CASSVEGTASYEQYF. V gene TRBV9 combines with J gene TRBJ2-7; tentatively, D is TRBD2 (6 bases). V was clipped by 0 bases and J by 0 bases, with 10 bases between them. CDR1 and CDR2 (germline): SGDLS, YYNGEE. This CDR3 has 15 amino acids.

The V gene is TRBV18, the J gene TRBJ1-1, with a weak D call TRBD1 (5 bases). CDR3 size: 16 residues. CDR1 and CDR2 from the germline V gene are KGHSH and LQKENI. Trimming pared 5 bases from V and 4 bases from J, leaving 20 bases between. Here the CDR3 DNA reads TGTGCCAGCTCATCCCGATTGACGGACACCTTCACTGAAGCTTTCTTT. This gives the protein CASSSRLTDTFTEAFF. Complete variable domain (other parts from reference TRBV18 and TRBJ1-1): NAGVMQNPRHLVRRRGQEARLRCSPMKGHSHVYWYRQLPEEGLKFMVYLQKENIIDESGMPKERFSAEFPKEGPSILRIQQVVRGDSAAYFCASSSRLTDTFTEAFFGQGTRLTVV.

The V and J genes are TRBV7-2 and TRBJ2-7; tentatively, D is TRBD2 (7 bases). Trimming cost V 5 bases and J 4 bases, with 15 bases left between them. Germline V CDR1 and CDR2: SGHTA, FQGNSA. The CDR3 extends over 14 amino acids. For the CDR3, the DNA is TGTGCCAGCAGCCCGGGGGCGGGAGAGTACGAGCAGTACTTC. Translated: CASSPGAGEYEQYF.

The V call is TRBV27, the J call TRBJ2-5; D possibly corresponds to TRBD1 (5 bases). Germline CDR1 reads MNHEY; CDR2 reads SMNVEV (reference sequence). The ends were cut back, 6 bases at V and 7 bases at J, with 18 bases in the middle. The CDR3 runs to 14 residues. CDR3 residues: CASSSSQAVGTQYF. The CDR3 DNA sequence: TGTGCCAGCAGCTCCTCACAGGCCGTGGGGACCCAGTACTTC.

V usage is TRBV5-1 and J usage is TRBJ2-7; D may match TRBD1 or TRBD2 (5 bases each). The CDR3 is 14 residues long. CDR1 and CDR2 from the germline V gene are SGHRS and YFSETQ. V dropped 5 bases and J dropped 1 base, with 13 bases sitting between them. The CDR3 DNA sequence: TGCGCCAGCAGACGTGGGACGGGTTCCTACGAGCAGTACTTC. Protein sequence: CASRRGTGSYEQYF.

The chain couples TRBV10-1 to TRBJ2-7, with 9 bases that match TRBD1. The CDR3 is made up of 14 amino acids. V lost 6 bases to trimming and J lost 5 bases; unmatched junction nucleotides: 8. Germline V gene sequence: CDR1 WNHNN, CDR2 SYGVQD (reference sequence). CDR3 bases: TGCGCCAGCAGCCCGGGACAGGGAAGGAACGAGCAGTACTTC. It yields the protein CASSPGQGRNEQYF.

The chain has TRBV9 and TRBJ2-2, with 8 bases aligning to TRBD1. V lost 1 base and J lost 4; bases outside the gene matches: 9. This CDR3 is 17 amino acids long. The germline V gene has CDR1 SGDLS and CDR2 YYNGEE. CDR3 sequence (DNA): TGTGCCAGCAGCGTAACAGGGGGTGGGTGGACCACCGGGGAGCTGTTTTTT. It encodes CASSVTGGGWTTGELFF. Together with reference TRBV9 and TRBJ2-2, the CDR3 gives the full variable domain: DSGVTQTPKHLITATGQRVTLRCSPRSGDLSVYWYQQSLDQGLQFLIQYYNGEERAKGNILERFSAQQFPDLHSELNLSSLELGDSALYFCASSVTGGGWTTGELFFGEGSRLTVL.

The chain recombines TRBV4-1 with TRBJ2-2; D is perhaps TRBD2 (6 bases). Germline V gene data show CDR1 as MGHRA and CDR2 as YSYEKL. This CDR3 spans 16 amino acids. Between the trimmed V and J ends, which lost 6 bases and 9 bases, there was a span of 23 bases. The CDR3 here is CASRAYADYPRRELFF. CDR3 bases: TGCGCCAGCAGGGCGTACGCGGACTACCCGAGGCGGGAGCTGTTTTTT.

The rearrangement joins TRBV28 to TRBJ1-5; maybe TRBD1 (6 bases). V dropped 5 bases and J dropped 4 bases, with 12 bases sitting between them. The CDR3 is 14 amino acids. CDR1 is MDHEN, CDR2 SYDVKM, per germline. The CDR3 protein is CASSPGVGNQPQHF. Here the CDR3 DNA reads TGTGCCAGCAGTCCAGGGGTGGGGAATCAGCCCCAGCATTTT.

The rearrangement joins TRBV18 to TRBJ2-1, with 8 bases fitting TRBD2. The germline V gene encodes CDR1 KGHSH and CDR2 LQKENI. This CDR3 spans 16 amino acids. V dropped 2 bases and J dropped 3; count of bases not matched to a gene: 6. Here the CDR3 reads CASSPYPAGGYNEQFF. The DNA for the CDR3 is TGTGCCAGCTCACCATATCCGGCGGGAGGCTACAATGAGCAGTTCTTC.

The rearrangement uses TRBV11-2 and TRBJ2-7; D gene unclear. The germline V gene encodes CDR1 SGHAT and CDR2 FQNNGV. The CDR3 sequence is 16 residues long. With 0 bases removed from V and 3 bases from J, the gap between germline ends came to 15 bases. CDR3: CASSLETVGSIYEQYF. The CDR3 DNA reads TGTGCCAGCAGCTTAGAGACGGTAGGGTCCATCTACGAGCAGTACTTC. The full variable domain, in which reference TRBV11-2 and TRBJ2-7 provide the parts outside the CDR3, is EAGVAQSPRYKIIEKRQSVAFWCNPISGHATLYWYQQILGQGPKLLIQFQNNGVVDDSQLPKDRFSAERLKGVDSTLKIQPAKLEDSAVYLCASSLETVGSIYEQYFGPGTRLTVT.

The genes are TRBV5-1 and TRBJ2-1; 10 nucleotides agree with TRBD1. This CDR3 region has 14 residues. Per germline, CDR1 SGHRS and CDR2 YFSETQ. V was clipped by 4 bases and J by 8 bases; unmatched bases: 6. CDR3 sequence (DNA): TGCGCCAGCAGCGACACCGGGACAGGGGATGAGCAGTTCTTC. This codes for CASSDTGTGDEQFF.

Written as DNA, the CDR3 is TGTGCCATCAGTGAGCCAACGGACAGGGCGAATGAGCAGTTCTTC. Encoded protein: CAISEPTDRANEQFF. The V and J genes are TRBV10-3 and TRBJ2-1; 8 bases line up with TRBD1. In germline, CDR1 is ENHRY, CDR2 SYGVKD. V lost 2 bases, J lost 7 bases, and 7 bases stayed unmatched. The CDR3 is made up of 15 amino acids.

This CDR3 is CASRIGLDSYNEQFF. The CDR3 nucleotides read TGCGCCAGCCGCATAGGACTAGACTCCTACAATGAGCAGTTCTTC. The genes are TRBV5-1 and TRBJ2-1, with 7 positions matching TRBD2. Germline V gives CDR1 SGHRS, CDR2 YFSETQ. The CDR3 is made up of 15 amino acids. Germline trimming cut 7 bases from V and 0 bases from J; bases unmatched to any gene: 7.

The chain couples TRBV18 to TRBJ2-7; D gene unclear. CDR1 and CDR2 from the germline V gene are KGHSH and LQKENI. The CDR3 spans 17 residues. V was clipped by 1 base and J by 0 bases, with 16 bases between them. CDR3 in amino acids: CASSPLAPQAISYEQYF. For the CDR3, the DNA is TGTGCCAGCTCACCACTCGCACCCCAGGCTATCTCCTACGAGCAGTACTTC.

This rearrangement joins TRBV25-1 to TRBJ1-2, with 7 bases fitting TRBD1. This CDR3 comprises 16 residues. The germline CDR1 and CDR2 sequences are MGHDK and SYGVNS. V dropped 0 bases and J dropped 4; count of bases not matched to a gene: 8. The CDR3 sequence: CASSEYRRGGGYGYTF. The DNA for the CDR3 is TGTGCCAGCAGTGAATATAGGAGAGGGGGCGGCTATGGCTACACCTTC.

The chain uses TRBV29-1 and TRBJ1-1; D is uncertain. The CDR3 consists of 14 residues. Germline CDR1 and CDR2: SQVTM and ANQGSEA. The V gene lost 0 bases and the J gene lost 2 bases, with 10 bases spanning the gap. The CDR3 DNA is TGCAGCGTTGAAGAATCGATGGGTAACACTGAAGCTTTCTTT. Its translation is CSVEESMGNTEAFF.

The V and J genes are TRBV19 and TRBJ2-3; D is ambiguous. Germline V gene sequence: CDR1 LNHDA, CDR2 SQIVND (reference sequence). The CDR3 runs 17 residues. Trimming removed 5 bases at V and 2 bases at J, with 20 bases between. The CDR3 here is CASSPTSGSAVTDTQYF. CDR3 sequence (DNA): TGTGCCAGTAGTCCTACCTCTGGGTCAGCTGTCACAGATACGCAGTATTTT.

J is TRBJ2-2 and V is TRBV5-1; the D gene is possibly TRBD1 (5 bases). Germline V gives CDR1 SGHRS, CDR2 YFSETQ. The V and J ends lost 4 bases and 5 bases respectively, with 15 bases between them. CDR3 length equals 15 residues. The CDR3, as DNA: TGCGCCAGCAGCGTGGGCCAGGGTAGAACCGGGGAGCTGTTTTTT. It yields the protein CASSVGQGRTGELFF. Full variable domain (rest looked up from reference TRBV5-1 and TRBJ2-2): KAGVTQTPRYLIKTRGQQVTLSCSPISGHRSVSWYQQTPGQGLQFLFEYFSETQRNKGNFPGRFSGRQFSNSRSEMNVSTLELGDSALYLCASSVGQGRTGELFFGEGSRLTVL.

To note about this clone: The same CDR3 also results from other DNA sequences found in this sample. The rearrangement joins TRBV28 to TRBJ1-2; maybe TRBD1 (5 bases). The V end was cut by 6 bases, the J end by 4 bases, with 12 bases between. The CDR3 consists of 13 residues. Germline V gene lookup returns CDR1 MDHEN and CDR2 SYDVKM. CDR3 sequence reads: CASRPGTAYGYTF. The CDR3 DNA reads as TGTGCCAGCAGGCCCGGGACGGCCTATGGCTACACCTTC.

The chain recombines TRBV5-1 with TRBJ2-7; D is possibly TRBD2 (5 bases). CDR1 and CDR2 (germline): SGHRS, YFSETQ. V lost 6 bases and J lost 1, with 14 bases in between. This CDR3 comprises 14 residues. This CDR3 reads CASTAWTGSYEQYF. The CDR3 nucleotides are TGCGCCAGCACCGCGTGGACGGGGTCCTACGAGCAGTACTTC.

The V call is TRBV11-1, the J call TRBJ2-6; TRBD1 might be the D (5 bases). The CDR3 covers 17 residues. Germline values: CDR1 SGHAT, CDR2 FQDESV (reference sequence). V was clipped by 2 bases and J by 0 bases, with 11 bases between them. This chain's CDR3 is CASSLFRGSSGANVLTF. The CDR3 coding sequence is TGTGCCAGCAGCTTATTTAGGGGCAGCTCTGGGGCCAACGTCCTGACTTTC.

The chain is built from TRBV6-1 and TRBJ2-7; D not resolved. Trimming removed 6 bases from V and 4 bases from J, with 19 bases in between. Germline V gene lookup returns CDR1 MNHNS and CDR2 SASEGT. The CDR3 is 15 residues long. The CDR3 is CASRIRPSSRYEQYF. The DNA for the CDR3 is TGTGCCAGCAGGATTCGTCCGAGCTCGAGATACGAGCAGTACTTC.

The chain uses TRBV11-1 and TRBJ2-5; 7 nucleotides agree with TRBD1. Losses at the gene ends were 0 bases for V and 5 bases for J; bases not matched to a gene: 3. This CDR3 is 14 amino acids long. Germline V gives CDR1 SGHAT, CDR2 FQDESV (reference sequence). This chain's CDR3 is CASSLAGGRETQYF. CDR3 sequence (DNA): TGTGCCAGCAGCTTAGCAGGGGGCAGGGAGACCCAGTACTTC.